Following are 21 T cell receptor beta chains from one sample sequenced in a study of blood T cell repertoires in COVID-19. Here immunoSEQ multiplex PCR was the method, and the copy in TCRdb shows in-frame clones only, minus some. The table records about 230,000 clones, 70% to 90% of them present only once. Sequenced material: peripheral blood. The receptor set was obtained from a woman aged 70-85 years with active or convalescent COVID-19.

The rearrangement links TRBV7-2 to TRBJ2-6; D possibly corresponds to TRBD1 (6 bases). The CDR3 sequence is 14 residues long. Germline V lookup: CDR1 SGHTA, CDR2 FQGNSA. Trimming removed 9 bases from V and 2 bases from J, with 11 bases in between. Written as DNA, the CDR3 is TGTGCCAGTACAGGGTTTACTGGGGCCAACGTCCTGACTTTC. Translation: CASTGFTGANVLTF.

The rearrangement links TRBV6-4 to TRBJ2-7; perhaps TRBD2 as D (5 bases). Per germline, CDR1 MRHNA and CDR2 SNTAGT. Trimming cost V 4 bases and J 2 bases, with 12 bases left between them. The CDR3 loop spans 14 amino acids. This CDR3 reads CASSVASGAYEQYF. Written as DNA, the CDR3 is TGTGCCAGCAGTGTAGCCAGCGGTGCCTACGAGCAGTACTTC.

The CDR3 DNA is TGTGCCAGCTCACTTCTTAGCGGGAGAGAAGGAAACATTCAGTACTTC. Its translation: CASSLLSGREGNIQYF. This chain uses TRBV18 with TRBJ2-4, with 9 bases matching TRBD2. The CDR3 extends over 16 amino acids. J lost 6 bases, V lost 4 bases, and 10 bases had no gene match. Germline V lookup: CDR1 KGHSH, CDR2 LQKENI.

This clone was observed a handful of times. This rearrangement joins TRBV6-6 to TRBJ2-3; the match to TRBD2 covers 8 bases. V was clipped by 4 bases and J by 6 bases; unmatched bases: 9. The germline gives CDR1 MNHNY, CDR2 SVGAGI (reference sequence). This CDR3 has 15 residues. CDR3 DNA sequence: TGTGCCAGCAGTTCACTAGCGGCACTAGGGGATACGCAGTATTTT. As protein: CASSSLAALGDTQYF.

The rearrangement joins TRBV19 to TRBJ1-1; D remains ambiguous. CDR3 length: 14 residues. The V end was cut by 1 base, the J end by 0 bases, with 6 bases between. Germline loops: CDR1 LNHDA, CDR2 SQIVND (reference sequence). This CDR3 reads CASSIAGLNTEAFF. The CDR3 DNA is TGTGCCAGTAGTATAGCAGGCCTGAACACTGAAGCTTTCTTT.

The rearrangement links TRBV6-2 or TRBV6-3 to TRBJ1-2, with D maybe TRBD1 (6 bases). This CDR3 contains 15 residues. Germline V gene data show CDR1 as MNHEY and CDR2 as SVGEGT. V lost 0 bases and J lost 6, with 14 bases in between. CDR3 coding DNA: TGTGCCAGCAGTTACTCGACTGGGGGCGCGGATGGCTACACCTTC. It translates to CASSYSTGGADGYTF.

The chain joins TRBV5-1 to TRBJ2-1, with 8 bases identical to TRBD1. Germline loops: CDR1 SGHRS, CDR2 YFSETQ. J gave up 2 bases and V 0 bases, and 4 bases lay outside the gene matches. The CDR3 is made up of 16 amino acids. The CDR3 coding sequence is TGCGCCAGCAGCTTGGAGGGGACAGGAACCTACAATGAGCAGTTCTTC. It codes for CASSLEGTGTYNEQFF.

The chain recombines TRBV6-2 or TRBV6-3 with TRBJ2-5, with 9 bases aligning to TRBD1. The CDR3 runs to 16 residues. V trimming: 2 bases; J trimming: 5 bases; junction bases outside the gene matches: 9. Germline values: CDR1 MNHEY, CDR2 SVGEGT. CDR3 sequence reads: CASSYAGQGNSETQYF. CDR3 bases: TGTGCCAGCAGTTACGCGGGACAGGGAAACTCGGAGACCCAGTACTTC.

The rearrangement links TRBV10-3 to TRBJ2-3; D uncertain. Germline loops: CDR1 ENHRY, CDR2 SYGVKD. V lost 5 bases, J lost 4 bases, and 10 bases lay in between. CDR3 size: 13 residues. CDR3 DNA: TGTGCCATCAGTTCCCGAGAGGCAGATACGCAGTATTTT. This gives the protein CAISSREADTQYF.

The chain uses TRBV12-3 or TRBV12-4 and TRBJ2-7; possible D gene TRBD1, 5 bases. Trimming removed 4 bases from V and 5 bases from J, with 12 bases in between. The CDR3 spans 13 residues. The CDR3 spells CASSSKAGHEQYF. CDR3 in DNA: TGTGCCAGCAGTTCTAAAGCAGGGCACGAGCAGTACTTC.

This clone was detected ten times or more. The rearrangement uses TRBV30 and TRBJ1-1; D is unresolved. The CDR3 covers 12 residues. The germline V gene has CDR1 GTSNPN and CDR2 SVGIG (reference sequence). V was shortened by 2 bases and J by 1 base, with 5 bases between the two germline ends. In DNA form, the CDR3 reads TGTGCCTGGAGTTACGGGAACACTGAAGCTTTCTTT. Translating gives CAWSYGNTEAFF.

The CDR3 spells CASSPGLAGVVYEQYF. CDR3 bases: TGTGCCAGCAGTCCGGGACTAGCGGGAGTCGTCTACGAGCAGTACTTC. This chain uses TRBV28 with TRBJ2-7; 14 bases map to TRBD2. V gave up 5 bases and J gave up 3 bases; unmatched junction bases: 6. The CDR3 spans 16 residues. Germline CDR1 is MDHEN and CDR2 is SYDVKM.

The V gene is TRBV14, the J gene TRBJ1-1, with D possibly being TRBD1 (5 bases). CDR3 length: 13 amino acids. The germline V and J ends were trimmed by 4 bases and 1 base, with 7 bases remaining between them. Germline assignment: CDR1 SGHDN and CDR2 FVKESK. The CDR3 nucleotides read TGTGCCAGCAGCCGCGGGACGAACACTGAAGCTTTCTTT. Translated: CASSRGTNTEAFF.

DNA of the CDR3: TGTGCCAGCAGCCAGCAGGGGGAGCATTACGAGCAGTACTTC. As protein: CASSQQGEHYEQYF. The chain employs TRBV11-2 and TRBJ2-7; the match to TRBD1 covers 7 bases. Germline V gene lookup returns CDR1 SGHAT and CDR2 FQNNGV. With V trimmed by 5 bases and J by 4 bases, 8 bases remained unmatched. The CDR3 sequence is 14 residues long.

This chain uses TRBV28 with TRBJ1-6; D may be TRBD1 (6 bases). This CDR3 comprises 15 residues. Per the germline V gene, CDR1 is MDHEN and CDR2 is SYDVKM. V was trimmed by 2 bases and J by 6 bases, leaving 11 bases between them. In DNA, the CDR3 is TGTGCCAGCAGTTTAAAGGGACACAGTAATTCACCCCTCCACTTT. Protein: CASSLKGHSNSPLHF.

Notes on this clone: An end of the junction does not agree with germline; a read error may underlie this. At the DNA level, this CDR3 is encoded by other sequences in the same sample as well. The rearrangement joins TRBV7-8 to TRBJ1-1, with unresolved D. The CDR3 spans 15 residues. CDR1 is SGHVS and CDR2 is FQNEAQ in the germline V gene. The chain's CDR3 is CASSLGGTGYTEAFF. CDR3 sequence (DNA): TGTGCCAGCAGCTTGGGCGGAACGGGGTACACTGAAGCCTTCTTT.

The rearrangement uses TRBV6-5 and TRBJ2-5, with a weak D call TRBD1 (6 bases). CDR1 MNHEY and CDR2 SVGAGI come from the germline V gene. V was trimmed by 3 bases and J by 5 bases, leaving 13 bases between them. The CDR3 has 14 residues. CDR3 in DNA: TGTGCCAGCAGTTATGGGGGCGGGTCGGAGACCCAGTACTTC. Encoded protein: CASSYGGGSETQYF.

The chain uses TRBV7-9 and TRBJ2-6, with a possible D match to TRBD1 (6 bases). The CDR3 sequence is 15 residues long. CDR1 and CDR2 (germline): SEHNR, FQNEAQ (reference sequence). Trimming took off 5 bases at V and 4 bases at J, with 12 bases between the two ends. The CDR3: CASSPGALGANVLTF. The CDR3 DNA reads TGTGCCAGCAGCCCAGGGGCTCTGGGGGCCAACGTCCTGACTTTC.

The chain uses TRBV20-1 and TRBJ2-3, with D possibly matching TRBD2 (6 bases). The germline CDR1 and CDR2 sequences are DFQATT and SNEGSKA (reference sequence). Trimming cost V 3 bases and J 4 bases, with 11 bases left between them. This CDR3 spans 13 amino acids. This chain's CDR3 is CSASTSPPDTQYF. The DNA of the CDR3 is TGCAGTGCTAGTACTAGCCCCCCAGATACGCAGTATTTT.

Notes on this clone: The same CDR3 is also encoded by other DNA sequences in this sample. V usage is TRBV7-9 and J usage is TRBJ1-1; a weak D match, TRBD1 (6 bases). Germline CDR1 reads SEHNR; CDR2 reads FQNEAQ (reference sequence). The CDR3 contains 13 residues. The germline V and J ends were trimmed by 4 bases and 1 base, with 7 bases remaining between them. The CDR3 spells CASSSQGNTEAFF. The CDR3 DNA sequence: TGTGCCAGCAGCTCACAGGGGAACACTGAAGCTTTCTTT.

The chain uses TRBV6-4 and TRBJ1-1; D might be TRBD1 (6 bases). V dropped 6 bases and J dropped 5 bases, with 13 bases sitting between them. CDR3 size: 13 residues. Germline lookup yields CDR1 MRHNA and CDR2 SNTAGT. CDR3 DNA sequence: TGTGCCAGCAGCGTGGGGGCCGGAACTGAAGCTTTCTTT. This translates into CASSVGAGTEAFF.